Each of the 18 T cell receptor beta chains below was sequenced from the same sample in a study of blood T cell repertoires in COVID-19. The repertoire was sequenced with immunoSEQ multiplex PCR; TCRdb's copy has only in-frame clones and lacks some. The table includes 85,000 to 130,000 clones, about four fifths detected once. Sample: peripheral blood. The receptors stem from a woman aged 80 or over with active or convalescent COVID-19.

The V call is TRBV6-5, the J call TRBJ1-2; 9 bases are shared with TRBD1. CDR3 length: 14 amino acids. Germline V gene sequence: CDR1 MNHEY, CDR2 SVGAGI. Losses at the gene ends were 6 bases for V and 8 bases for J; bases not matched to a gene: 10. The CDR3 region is CASRPGTGIGGYTF. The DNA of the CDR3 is TGTGCCAGCAGACCCGGGACAGGGATAGGCGGCTACACCTTC.

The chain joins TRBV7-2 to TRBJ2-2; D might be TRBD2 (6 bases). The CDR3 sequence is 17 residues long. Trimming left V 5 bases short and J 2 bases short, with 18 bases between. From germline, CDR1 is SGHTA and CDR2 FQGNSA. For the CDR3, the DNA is TGTGCCAGCAGCCCCCGGAGTAGCGGATATAACACCGGGGAGCTGTTTTTT. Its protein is CASSPRSSGYNTGELFF.

CDR3: CASSQTGGAGRGETQYF. The DNA for the CDR3 is TGTGCCAGCAGCCAAACAGGGGGCGCAGGCCGAGGGGAGACCCAGTACTTC. The chain joins TRBV3-1 (or the pseudogene TRBV3-2) to TRBJ2-5; 9 bases match TRBD1. The V and J ends lost 2 bases and 5 bases, in that order; junction bases with no gene match: 12. Germline CDR1 LGHDT, CDR2 YNNKEL (reference sequence). The CDR3 loop spans 17 amino acids.

CDR3 in DNA: TGCGCCAGCAGCCAAGGACAGGGGGCGAGGTACGAGCAGTACTTC. This gives the protein CASSQGQGARYEQYF. The V call is TRBV4-3, the J call TRBJ2-7; 10 positions match TRBD1. With V trimmed by 1 base and J by 4 bases, 4 bases remained unmatched. CDR3 length: 15 residues. The V gene's germline CDR1 is LGHNA and CDR2 YSLEER.

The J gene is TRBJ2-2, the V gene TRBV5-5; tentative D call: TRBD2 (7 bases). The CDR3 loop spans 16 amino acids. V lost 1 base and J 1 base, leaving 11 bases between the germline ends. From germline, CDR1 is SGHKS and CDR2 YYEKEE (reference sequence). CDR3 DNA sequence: TGTGCCAGCAGCTTGTCGGGGGGCCGGAACACCGGGGAGCTGTTTTTT. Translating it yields CASSLSGGRNTGELFF.

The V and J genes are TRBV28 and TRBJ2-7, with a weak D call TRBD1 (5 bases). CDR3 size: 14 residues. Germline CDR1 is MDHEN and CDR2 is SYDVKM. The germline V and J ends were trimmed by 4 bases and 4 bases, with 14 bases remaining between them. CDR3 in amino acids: CASSSPRVRYEQYF. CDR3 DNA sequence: TGTGCCAGCAGTTCTCCCAGGGTCCGTTACGAGCAGTACTTC.

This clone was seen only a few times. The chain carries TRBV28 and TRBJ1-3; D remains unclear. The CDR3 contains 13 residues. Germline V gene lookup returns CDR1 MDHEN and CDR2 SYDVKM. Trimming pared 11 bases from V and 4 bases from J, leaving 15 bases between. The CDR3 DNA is TGTGCCTGCCACACCCTCGGGGGAAACACCATATATTTT. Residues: CACHTLGGNTIYF.

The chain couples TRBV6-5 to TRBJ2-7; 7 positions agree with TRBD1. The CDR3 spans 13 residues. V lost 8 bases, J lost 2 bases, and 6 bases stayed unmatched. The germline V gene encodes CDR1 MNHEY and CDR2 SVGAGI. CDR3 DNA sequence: TGTGCCAGCCACAGGGGATCCCCCTACGAGCAGTACTTC. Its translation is CASHRGSPYEQYF.

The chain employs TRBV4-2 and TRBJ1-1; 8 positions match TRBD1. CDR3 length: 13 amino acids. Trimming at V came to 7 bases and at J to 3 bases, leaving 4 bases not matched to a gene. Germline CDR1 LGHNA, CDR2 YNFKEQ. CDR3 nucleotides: TGTGCCAGCACCGGACAGGGTCACACTGAAGCTTTCTTT. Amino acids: CASTGQGHTEAFF.

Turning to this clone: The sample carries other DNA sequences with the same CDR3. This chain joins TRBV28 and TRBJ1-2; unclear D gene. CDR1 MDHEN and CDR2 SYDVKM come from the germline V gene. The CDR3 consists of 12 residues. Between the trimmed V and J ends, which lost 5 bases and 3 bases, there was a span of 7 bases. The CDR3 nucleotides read TGTGCCAGCAGTACAGCCGACTATGGCTACACCTTC. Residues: CASSTADYGYTF.

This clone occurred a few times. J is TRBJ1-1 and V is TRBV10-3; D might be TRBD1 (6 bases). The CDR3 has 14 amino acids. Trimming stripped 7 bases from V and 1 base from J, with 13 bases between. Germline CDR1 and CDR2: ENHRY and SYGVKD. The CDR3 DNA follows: TGTGCCATCAATAAGCCAGGGGAGAACACTGAAGCTTTCTTT. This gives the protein CAINKPGENTEAFF.

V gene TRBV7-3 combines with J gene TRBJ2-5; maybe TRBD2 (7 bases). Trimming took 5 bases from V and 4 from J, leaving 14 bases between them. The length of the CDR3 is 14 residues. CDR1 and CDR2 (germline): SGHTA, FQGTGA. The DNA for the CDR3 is TGTGCCAGCAGCCCTCTGGGGGGGCGAGAGACCCAGTACTTC. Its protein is CASSPLGGRETQYF.

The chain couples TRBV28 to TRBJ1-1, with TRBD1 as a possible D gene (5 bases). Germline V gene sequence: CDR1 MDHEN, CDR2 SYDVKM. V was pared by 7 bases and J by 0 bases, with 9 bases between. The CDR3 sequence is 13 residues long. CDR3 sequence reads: CASTRQMNTEAFF. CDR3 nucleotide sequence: TGTGCCAGCACCAGACAGATGAACACTGAAGCTTTCTTT.

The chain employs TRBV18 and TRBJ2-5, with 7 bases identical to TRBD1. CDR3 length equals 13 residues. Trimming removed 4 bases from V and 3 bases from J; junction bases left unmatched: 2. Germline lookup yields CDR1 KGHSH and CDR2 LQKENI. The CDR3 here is CASSRTGEETQYF. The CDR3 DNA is TGTGCCAGCTCACGTACAGGGGAAGAGACCCAGTACTTC.

CDR3 residues: CASSSTATGDYGYTF. The CDR3 DNA reads TGTGCCAGCAGCTCCACCGCGACAGGGGACTATGGCTACACCTTC. This chain uses TRBV11-2 with TRBJ1-2; TRBD1 aligns across 8 bases. There are 15 residues in the CDR3. V trimming: 4 bases; J trimming: 3 bases; junction bases outside the gene matches: 7. Germline V gene lookup returns CDR1 SGHAT and CDR2 FQNNGV.

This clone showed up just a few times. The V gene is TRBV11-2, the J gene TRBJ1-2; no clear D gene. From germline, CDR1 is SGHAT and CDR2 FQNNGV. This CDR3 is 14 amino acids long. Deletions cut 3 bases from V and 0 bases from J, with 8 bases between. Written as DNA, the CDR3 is TGTGCCAGCAGCTTGGGCAGATCTAACTATGGCTACACCTTC. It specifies CASSLGRSNYGYTF.

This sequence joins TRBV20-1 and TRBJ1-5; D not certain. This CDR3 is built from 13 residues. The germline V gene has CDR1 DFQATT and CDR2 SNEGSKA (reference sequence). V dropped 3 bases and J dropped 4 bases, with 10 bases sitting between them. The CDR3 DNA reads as TGCAGTGCTAGTGGCGGAGCAAATCAGCCCCAGCATTTT. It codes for CSASGGANQPQHF.

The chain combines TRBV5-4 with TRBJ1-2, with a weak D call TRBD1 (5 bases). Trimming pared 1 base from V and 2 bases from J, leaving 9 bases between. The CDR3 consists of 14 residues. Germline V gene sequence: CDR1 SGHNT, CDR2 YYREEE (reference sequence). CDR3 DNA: TGTGCCAGCAGCTTGAGCAGGGTGAACTATGGCTACACCTTC. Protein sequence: CASSLSRVNYGYTF.